Shown below are 9 T cell receptor beta chains from a single sample sequenced in a study of cytomegalovirus exposure and HLA in healthy donors. PCR involved 60 Vbeta and 13 Jbeta primers. Some clones are missing from TCRdb's copy, which holds only in-frame ones; the method was immunoSEQ multiplex PCR. The data show under 250,000 clones, about 80% seen once. Material: PBMCs. All receptors derive from a woman between 50 and 59 years old in good health and CMV-seropositive.

V gene TRBV18 combines with J gene TRBJ2-7; D may be TRBD1 (6 bases). There are 14 residues in the CDR3. CDR1 and CDR2 (germline): KGHSH, LQKENI. V dropped 6 bases and J dropped 0 bases, with 12 bases sitting between them. The CDR3 sequence is CASSQTGSSYEQYF. CDR3 DNA sequence: TGTGCCAGCTCCCAAACAGGGTCCTCCTACGAGCAGTACTTC.

This clone was observed a single time. The gene calls are TRBV29-1 and TRBJ2-3; 9 positions match TRBD2. The germline gives CDR1 SQVTM, CDR2 ANQGSEA. The CDR3 spans 18 residues. Unmatched junction bases numbered 15, after V lost 4 bases and J lost 1 base. The CDR3 nucleotides read TGCAGCGTTGTTAGGGTGCGGGGGGGGACTTATGGCACAGATACGCAGTATTTT. Protein: CSVVRVRGGTYGTDTQYF.

The chain links TRBV9 to TRBJ1-6; D is ambiguous. V was shortened by 0 bases and J by 10 bases, with 11 bases between the two germline ends. Germline lookup yields CDR1 SGDLS and CDR2 YYNGEE. CDR3 length equals 14 residues. In nucleotides, the CDR3 is TGTGCCAGCAGCGTAGCCGGGGAAGGCTCACCCCTCCACTTT. This translates into CASSVAGEGSPLHF. Supplemented by reference TRBV9 and TRBJ1-6, the full variable domain reads DSGVTQTPKHLITATGQRVTLRCSPRSGDLSVYWYQQSLDQGLQFLIQYYNGEERAKGNILERFSAQQFPDLHSELNLSSLELGDSALYFCASSVAGEGSPLHFGNGTRLTVT.

The genes are TRBV20-1 and TRBJ2-1, with TRBD1 identical over 8 bases. The V gene end was trimmed by 3 bases and the J gene end by 11 bases; junction bases not matched to a gene: 3. This CDR3 is built from 11 residues. The germline V gene encodes CDR1 DFQATT and CDR2 SNEGSKA (reference sequence). The CDR3 reads CSARRTGQQFF. The CDR3 DNA sequence: TGCAGTGCTAGGCGGACAGGGCAGCAGTTCTTC.

This chain's CDR3 is CASRGQGALGTEAFF. CDR3 bases: TGCGCCAGCCGCGGACAGGGGGCGCTGGGCACTGAAGCTTTCTTT. The chain recombines TRBV5-1 with TRBJ1-1; the match to TRBD1 covers 11 bases. Germline V gives CDR1 SGHRS, CDR2 YFSETQ. CDR3 size: 15 residues. Trimming removed 7 bases from V and 4 bases from J; junction bases left unmatched: 9. Filled out from reference TRBV5-1 and TRBJ1-1, the complete variable domain reads KAGVTQTPRYLIKTRGQQVTLSCSPISGHRSVSWYQQTPGQGLQFLFEYFSETQRNKGNFPGRFSGRQFSNSRSEMNVSTLELGDSALYLCASRGQGALGTEAFFGQGTRLTVV.

The CDR3 sequence is CASSDSEVCEKLFF. As DNA, the CDR3 is TGTGCCAGCAGTGACTCAGAGGTATGTGAAAAACTGTTTTTT. This chain links TRBV6-4 with TRBJ1-4, with no clear D. The CDR3 contains 14 residues. Germline V lookup: CDR1 MRHNA, CDR2 SNTAGT. V lost 0 bases to trimming and J lost 7 bases, with 9 bases between them.

This rearrangement joins TRBV6-5 to TRBJ1-2, with D unclear. V lost 0 bases and J 3 bases, leaving 8 bases between the germline ends. The CDR3 totals 14 residues. The germline gives CDR1 MNHEY, CDR2 SVGAGI. CDR3 nucleotide sequence: TGTGCCAGCAGTTACTCGGCCGGGGACTATGGCTACACCTTC. Its protein is CASSYSAGDYGYTF.

This chain links TRBV18 with TRBJ2-3, with 10 positions matching TRBD2. CDR3 length: 16 amino acids. From germline, CDR1 is KGHSH and CDR2 LQKENI. V gave up 6 bases and J gave up 0 bases; unmatched junction bases: 6. The CDR3 loop is CASSRGLAASTDTQYF. CDR3 sequence (DNA): TGTGCCAGCTCCCGCGGACTAGCGGCCAGCACAGATACGCAGTATTTT.

V is TRBV18 and J is TRBJ2-7, with D maybe TRBD2 (6 bases). The CDR3 length is 12 residues. Per the germline V gene, CDR1 is KGHSH and CDR2 is LQKENI. V lost 4 bases, J lost 5 bases, and 9 bases lay in between. CDR3 sequence (DNA): TGTGCCAGCTCACTGGGACTCGACGAGCAGTACTTC. This translates into CASSLGLDEQYF.